This T cell receptor beta chain is from a study of T cells in Graves' hyperthyroidism and ophthalmopathy. TCR beta CDR3 regions were amplified from RNA. The study used the HTBI primer set for a first-round RT-PCR of the TCR CDR3. MiXCR, applied by TCRdb to the multiplex PCR reads, yields one record per CDR3 protein. The sample has approximately 610,000 distinct CDR3 sequences, roughly 15% seen once; the top ten hold around 4.1%. Germline-derived CDR1 and CDR2 are SQVTM and ANQGSEA. Germline trimming cut 6 bases from V and 0 bases from J; bases unmatched to any gene: 8. The CDR3 sequence is 14 residues long. Based on clinical symptoms, serum thyroxine and TRAb, thyroid ultrasound and orbital computed tomography, diagnoses were reached. This clonotype was seen many times.

This chain links TRBV29-1 with TRBJ2-7; 7 bases line up with TRBD1. The material sequenced was blood. This TCR was sampled from a woman in her 40s with Graves' ophthalmopathy. The CDR3 here is CSVLDRAFSYEQYF. The CDR3 DNA is TGCAGCGTCCTCGACAGGGCCTTCTCCTACGAGCAGTACTTC.